This T cell receptor beta chain was documented in a study of blood T cell repertoires in COVID-19. Study details: Collection of acute and convalescent COVID-19 samples took place in the United States, Italy and Spain. The analysed material was cDNA or gDNA that came from T cells, B-cell-depleted T cells, or PBMCs.

Trimming at V came to 1 base and at J to 2 bases, leaving 6 bases not matched to a gene. Germline CDR1 reads SGHDT; CDR2 reads YYEEEE. This CDR3 region has 16 residues. This clone is a singleton in its sample. Original processing notes: Cell counts per sample came from amplifying reference gene primers. Method: immunoSEQ multiplex PCR; TCRdb's copy keeps in-frame clones and lacks some. That table supplies the V and J calls and clone size; D and trimming were determined from the DNA. Of 150,000 to 200,000 clones in the sample, roughly 80% were seen once. This receptor was obtained from a man between 65 and 80 years old with acute or convalescent COVID-19. J is TRBJ2-3 and V is TRBV5-6, with TRBD2 matching over 8 bases. The sample consisted of peripheral blood. The CDR3 sequence: CASSLMGLENTDTQYF. The CDR3 DNA follows: TGTGCCAGCAGCTTGATGGGACTAGAAAACACAGATACGCAGTATTTT.